This T cell receptor beta chain comes out of a study of cytomegalovirus exposure and HLA in healthy donors. Findings and limits, study-wide: A cluster of highly shared sequence variants was likely a sequencing artifact. The study carried out a later analysis of TCR beta sequences. It associated under 20,000 of them with specific HLA alleles at a false discovery rate of 0.05. Links to common viral pathogens appeared, in a later analysis, for several of the most significant clusters.

Unrecorded immune exposure was likely among donors, who were nominally healthy when sampled. This CDR3 spans 16 amino acids. CDR1 SGHRS and CDR2 YFSETQ come from the germline V gene. V was pared by 3 bases and J by 1 base, with 16 bases between. PCR involved 60 Vbeta and 13 Jbeta primers. Repertoires were generated with immunoSEQ multiplex PCR, while TCRdb's copy carries only in-frame clones and drops some. The data contain fewer than 250,000 clones, about 85% of them singletons. On this clone itself: What it binds is unknown.

This TCR was recovered from a woman aged 50 to 65 in good health and CMV-seropositive. The rearrangement uses TRBV5-1 and TRBJ1-1; tentatively, D is TRBD1 (5 bases). Sequencing used PBMCs. This CDR3 is CASSSSTGRENTEAFF. CDR3 DNA: TGCGCCAGCAGCTCCTCCACAGGCAGGGAGAACACTGAAGCTTTCTTT.